The source of this TCR beta chain is a study of CD8 T cells in Susac syndrome. The CDR3 runs 15 residues. Germline assignment: CDR1 ENHRY and CDR2 SYGVKD. Unmatched junction bases numbered 7, after V lost 6 bases and J lost 0 bases. Both CD4+ and CD8+ T cells were negatively isolated, and TEMRA cells underwent FACS enrichment. The RNA input was 0.5 to 1 ug, and it was reverse transcribed with random hexamers. TCR beta CDR3 was amplified by immunoSEQ covering 54 Vbeta and 13 Jbeta. TCRdb analysed the immunoSEQ multiplex PCR reads with MiXCR anew, one entry per CDR3 protein. Among about 430,000 distinct CDR3 sequences listed, approximately 85% were seen once.

The origin of this receptor is a human donor with multiple sclerosis. The rearrangement joins TRBV10-3 to TRBJ2-7, with 8 bases fitting TRBD1. Sequenced material: CD8+ T cells from PBMCs. CDR3 amino acids: CAIRDGTGPSYEQYF. The CDR3 DNA follows: TGTGCCATCAGGGACGGGACAGGTCCCTCCTACGAGCAGTACTTC.